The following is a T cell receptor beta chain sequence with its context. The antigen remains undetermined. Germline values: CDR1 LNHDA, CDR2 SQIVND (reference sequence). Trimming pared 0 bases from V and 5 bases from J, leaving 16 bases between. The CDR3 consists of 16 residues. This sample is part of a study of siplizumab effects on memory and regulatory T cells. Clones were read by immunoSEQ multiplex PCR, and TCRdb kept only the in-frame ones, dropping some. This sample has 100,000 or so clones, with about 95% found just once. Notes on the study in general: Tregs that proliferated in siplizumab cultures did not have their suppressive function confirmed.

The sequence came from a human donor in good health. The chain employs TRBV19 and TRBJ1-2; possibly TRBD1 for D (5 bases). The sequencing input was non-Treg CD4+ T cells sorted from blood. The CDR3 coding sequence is TGTGCCAGTAGTATAGATAGAGGTGGGACCGCTTATGGCTACACCTTC. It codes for CASSIDRGGTAYGYTF. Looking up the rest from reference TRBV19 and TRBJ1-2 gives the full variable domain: DGGITQSPKYLFRKEGQNVTLSCEQNLNHDAMYWYRQDPGQGLRLIYYSQIVNDFQKGDIAEGYSVSREKKESFPLTVTSAQKNPTAFYLCASSIDRGGTAYGYTFGSGTRLTVV.